Listed below are T cell receptor beta chains from one sample, sequenced in a study of blood T cell repertoires in COVID-19. The protocol was immunoSEQ multiplex PCR, while the TCRdb copy is restricted to in-frame clones and leaves out a portion. The sample lists around 86,000 clones, approximately 86% seen once, with 12% in the top ten. Specimen: peripheral blood. The receptors derive from a human donor in a cohort sampled during active COVID-19. CDR3s include the opening cysteine and the closing phenylalanine or tryptophan. Fields, in order: V gene, J gene, CDR3 protein.

>TRBV4-2|TRBJ2-1
CASRDYSDEQFF
>TRBV5-1|TRBJ2-7
CASSLGRMAGAGEQYF
>TRBV7-2|TRBJ2-7
CASSLQGLVYEQYF
>TRBV7-9|TRBJ1-5
CASSEGQVNQPQHF
>TRBV14|TRBJ2-7
CASSPGQGVPWPRYEQYF
>TRBV7-9|TRBJ2-7
CASSLMTGYEQYF
>TRBV27|TRBJ2-2
CASSLDRGLTGELFF
>TRBV7-2|TRBJ2-3
CASSPQRGGTDTQYF
>TRBV9|TRBJ1-1
CASSPENTEAFF
>TRBV11-3|TRBJ2-1
CASSFAGDPSYNEQFF
>TRBV6-2/TRBV6-3|TRBJ1-1
CASSYSRASVNTEAFF
>TRBV11-3|TRBJ1-1
CASSDRGKDTEAFF
>TRBV11-3|TRBJ2-3
CASSLVRTSDTQYF
>TRBV7-9|TRBJ2-5
CASRTSGEETQYF
>TRBV5-4|TRBJ1-4
CASSLAGTGAATNEKLFF
>TRBV18|TRBJ1-1
CASSPGLWQRNTEAFF
>TRBV24-1|TRBJ2-3
CATSRAGLAGSGTDTQYF
>TRBV5-4|TRBJ2-6
CASHSGTGVSGANVLTF
>TRBV2|TRBJ2-2
CATSPQAWTGGGELFF
>TRBV5-5|TRBJ1-6
CASSSGQVYNSPLHF
>TRBV27|TRBJ1-5
CASTGRGPNQPQHF
>TRBV27|TRBJ2-5
CASSFTGTKETQYF
>TRBV7-2|TRBJ2-2
CASSLELVTTNTGELFF
>TRBV7-2|TRBJ2-5
CASSLMGGQETQYF